Presented here are 4 T cell receptor beta chains from one specimen sequenced in a study of blood T cell repertoires in COVID-19. Clones were read by immunoSEQ multiplex PCR, and TCRdb kept only the in-frame ones, dropping some. The sample includes hundreds of thousands of clones, around 87% of them seen just once. The sample was PBMCs or T cells enriched from blood (not recorded which). The receptors stem from a woman aged 45-65 years who had recovered from COVID-19.

This chain joins TRBV23-1 and TRBJ2-4, with a weak D call TRBD1 (6 bases). TRBV23-1 qualifies as an ORF whose function is uncertain. The V end lost 0 bases, the J end lost 5 bases, and 17 bases lay between the germline ends. The CDR3 is 17 residues long. Here the CDR3 reads CASSQSCDRRTENIQYF. Written as DNA, the CDR3 is TGCGCCAGCAGTCAATCGTGTGACAGGCGAACCGAAAACATTCAGTACTTC.

A note on this clone: At one of its ends the junction is not consistent with the germline gene, which may arise from a read error. The V gene is TRBV7-7, the J gene TRBJ2-3, with D tentatively TRBD1 or TRBD2 (5 bases each). The CDR3 runs 14 residues. The germline gives CDR1 SSHAT, CDR2 FNYEAQ (reference sequence). In DNA form, the CDR3 reads TGTGCTAGCAGCTTAGGGACGGCGGGAGATACGCAGTATTTT. Its translation is CASSLGTAGDTQYF.

The chain couples TRBV25-1 to TRBJ1-2; 8 nucleotides line up with TRBD1. CDR3 length: 15 residues. The germline V gene has CDR1 MGHDK and CDR2 SYGVNS. V shed 3 bases and J 3 bases; nucleotides not matched to a gene: 6. CDR3 residues: CASSDPKTGDYGYTF. The CDR3 nucleotides are TGTGCCAGCAGTGACCCAAAGACAGGGGACTATGGCTACACCTTC.

This clone was counted only a few times. The V and J genes are TRBV6-2 or TRBV6-3 and TRBJ1-1; D is unresolved. V lost 2 bases, J lost 2 bases, and 15 bases lay in between. Germline V gives CDR1 MNHEY, CDR2 SVGEGT. The CDR3 runs to 16 residues. For the CDR3, the DNA is TGTGCCAGCAGTTACCCGACCCAGAGACAAAACACTGAAGCTTTCTTT. This gives the protein CASSYPTQRQNTEAFF.